These T cell receptor beta chains were read from a single sample in a study of spatial heterogeneity in lung cancer. TCRdb re-derived calls from the 5' RACE reads in MiXCR, one entry per CDR3 protein. The data show some 110,000 distinct CDR3 sequences, roughly an eighth seen once. This specimen was PBMCs, taken at follow-up. The receptors were sampled from a male donor with early-stage non-small cell lung cancer. CDR3s include the opening cysteine and the closing phenylalanine or tryptophan. Each record gives: clone size, D gene, J gene, V gene, CDR3 DNA, CDR3 protein. D genes are given only for firm matches. For some rows the clone size is stated as once, few or many, or as a class when expanded; others skip it.

few . TRBJ2-3 TRBV29-1 TGCAGCGTTGAGCGGGGCACAGATACGCAGTATTTT CSVERGTDTQYF
. . TRBJ2-7 TRBV5-1 TGCGCCAGCAGCTTGGCGGCGGGGTTTCACGAGCAGTACTTC CASSLAAGFHEQYF
. . TRBJ1-2 TRBV7-2 TGTGCCAGCAGCTTAGATAGGGAACATCTCTATGGCTACACCTTC CASSLDREHLYGYTF
many . TRBJ2-3 TRBV4-1 TGCGCCAGCAGCCTGCGGACTGATCTGACAGATACGCAGTATTTT CASSLRTDLTDTQYF
many TRBD2 TRBJ2-5 TRBV9 TGTGCCAGCAGCGTAGCTACGGGGGGTCAAGAGACCCAGTACTTC CASSVATGGQETQYF
. TRBD1 TRBJ2-7 TRBV25-1 TGTGCCAGCAGTGAATCTGACAGGGGATCCTACGAGCAGTACTTC CASSESDRGSYEQYF
many . TRBJ1-6 TRBV10-3 TGTGCCATCAGTGCAAAAGAGATTAATTCACCCCTCCACTTT CAISAKEINSPLHF
many . TRBJ1-5 TRBV7-2 TGTGCCAGCAGCTTGGCAGGGAGCAATCAGCCCCAGCATTTT CASSLAGSNQPQHF
many TRBD1 TRBJ1-6 TRBV10-3 TGTGCCATCAGGCCCGGGACAGGGGAATCACCCCTCCACTTT CAIRPGTGESPLHF
. TRBD1 TRBJ2-3 TRBV19 TGTGCCAGTAGTATGAGGCCAGGGGGCGCGGGGACAGATACGCAGTATTTT CASSMRPGGAGTDTQYF